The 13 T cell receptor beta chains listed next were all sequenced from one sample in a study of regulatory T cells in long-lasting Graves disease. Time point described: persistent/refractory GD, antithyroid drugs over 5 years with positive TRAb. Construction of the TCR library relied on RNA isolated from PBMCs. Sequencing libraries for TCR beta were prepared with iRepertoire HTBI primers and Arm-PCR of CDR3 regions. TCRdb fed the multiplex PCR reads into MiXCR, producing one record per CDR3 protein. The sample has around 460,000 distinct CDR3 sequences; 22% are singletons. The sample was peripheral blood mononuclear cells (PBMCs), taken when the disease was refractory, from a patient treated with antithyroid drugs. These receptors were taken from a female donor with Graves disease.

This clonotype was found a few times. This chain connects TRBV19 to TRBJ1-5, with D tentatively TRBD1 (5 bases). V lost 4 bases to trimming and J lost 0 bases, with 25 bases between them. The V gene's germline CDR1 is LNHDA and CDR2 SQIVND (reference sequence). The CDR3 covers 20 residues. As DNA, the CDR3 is TGTGCCAGTAGTACCCCGGGACGCAATCCGTTCCTCTATAGCAATCAGCCCCAGCATTTT. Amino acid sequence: CASSTPGRNPFLYSNQPQHF.

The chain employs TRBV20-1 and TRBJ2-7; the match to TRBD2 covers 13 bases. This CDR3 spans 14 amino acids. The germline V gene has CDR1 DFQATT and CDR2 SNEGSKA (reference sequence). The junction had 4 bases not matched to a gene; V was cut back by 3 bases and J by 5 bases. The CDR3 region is CSASGLAGVHEQYF. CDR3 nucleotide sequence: TGCAGTGCTAGCGGACTAGCGGGGGTACACGAGCAGTACTTC.

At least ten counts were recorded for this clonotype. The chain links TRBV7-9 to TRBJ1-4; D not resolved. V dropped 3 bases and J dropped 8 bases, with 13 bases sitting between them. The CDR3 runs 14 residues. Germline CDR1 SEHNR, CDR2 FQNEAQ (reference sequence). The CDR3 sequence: CASSFPMDKEKLFF. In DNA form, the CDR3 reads TGTGCCAGCAGCTTCCCGATGGATAAAGAAAAACTGTTTTTT.

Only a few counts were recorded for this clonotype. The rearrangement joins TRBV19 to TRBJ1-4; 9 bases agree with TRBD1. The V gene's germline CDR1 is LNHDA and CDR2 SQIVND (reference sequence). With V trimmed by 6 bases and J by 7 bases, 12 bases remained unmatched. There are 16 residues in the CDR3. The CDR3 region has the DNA TGTGCCAGTAGGCGCGAATCCGGGACAGGGCGTGAAAAACTGTTTTTT. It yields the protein CASRRESGTGREKLFF.

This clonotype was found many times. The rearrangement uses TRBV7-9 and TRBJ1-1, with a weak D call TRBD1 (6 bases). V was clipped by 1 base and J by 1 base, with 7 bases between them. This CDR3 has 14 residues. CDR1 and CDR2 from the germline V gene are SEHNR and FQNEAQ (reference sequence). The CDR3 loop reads CASSLGRGNTEAFF. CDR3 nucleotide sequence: TGTGCCAGCAGCTTAGGCAGGGGGAACACTGAAGCTTTCTTT.

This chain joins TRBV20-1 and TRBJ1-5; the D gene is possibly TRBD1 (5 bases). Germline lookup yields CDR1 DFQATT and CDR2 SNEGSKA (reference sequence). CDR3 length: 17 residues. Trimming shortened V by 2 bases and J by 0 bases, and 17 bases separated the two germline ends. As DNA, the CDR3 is TGCAGTGCTAGATCCAGCCGAGGAGACAGTAGCAATCAGCCCCAGCATTTT. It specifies CSARSSRGDSSNQPQHF.

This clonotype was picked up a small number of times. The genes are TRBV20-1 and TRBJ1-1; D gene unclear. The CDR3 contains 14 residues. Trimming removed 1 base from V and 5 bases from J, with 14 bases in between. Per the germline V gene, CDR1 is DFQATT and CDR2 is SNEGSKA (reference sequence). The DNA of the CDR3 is TGCAGTGCTAGAGCCGGACTCACCGGGACTGAAGCTTTCTTT. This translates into CSARAGLTGTEAFF.

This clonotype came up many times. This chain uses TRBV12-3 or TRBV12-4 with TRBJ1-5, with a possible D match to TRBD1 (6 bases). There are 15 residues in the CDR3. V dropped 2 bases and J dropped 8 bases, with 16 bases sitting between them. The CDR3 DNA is TGTGCCAGCAGTTTATGGGGGACGGGACATGAGCCCCAGCATTTT. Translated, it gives CASSLWGTGHEPQHF.

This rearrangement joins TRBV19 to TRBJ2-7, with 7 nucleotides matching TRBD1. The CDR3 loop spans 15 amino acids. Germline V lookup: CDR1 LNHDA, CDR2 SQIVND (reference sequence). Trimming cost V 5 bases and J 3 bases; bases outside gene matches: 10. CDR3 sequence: CASSPVQGYHYEQYF. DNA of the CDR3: TGTGCCAGTAGTCCAGTACAGGGGTATCACTACGAGCAGTACTTC.

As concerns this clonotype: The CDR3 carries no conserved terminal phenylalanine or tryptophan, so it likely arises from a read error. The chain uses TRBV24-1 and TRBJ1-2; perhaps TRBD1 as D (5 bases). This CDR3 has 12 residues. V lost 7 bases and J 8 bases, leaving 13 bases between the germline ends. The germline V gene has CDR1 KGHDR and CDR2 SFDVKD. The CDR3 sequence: CATRDTTRGYTL. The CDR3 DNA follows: TGTGCCACCAGGGACACAACCCGAGGCTACACCCTC.

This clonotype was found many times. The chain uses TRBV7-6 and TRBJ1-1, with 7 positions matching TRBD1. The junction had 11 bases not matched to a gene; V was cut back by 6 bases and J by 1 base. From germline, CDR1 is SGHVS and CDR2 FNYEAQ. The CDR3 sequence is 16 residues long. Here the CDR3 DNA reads TGTGCCAGCAGTCAAAACTGGGGACAGAAGAACACTGAAGCTTTCTTT. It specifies CASSQNWGQKNTEAFF.

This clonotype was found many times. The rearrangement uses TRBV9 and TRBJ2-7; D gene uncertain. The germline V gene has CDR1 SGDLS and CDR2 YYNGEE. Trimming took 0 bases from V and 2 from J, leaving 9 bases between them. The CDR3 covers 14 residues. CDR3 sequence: CASSVEALTYEQYF. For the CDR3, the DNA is TGTGCCAGCAGCGTAGAAGCTCTTACCTACGAGCAGTACTTC.

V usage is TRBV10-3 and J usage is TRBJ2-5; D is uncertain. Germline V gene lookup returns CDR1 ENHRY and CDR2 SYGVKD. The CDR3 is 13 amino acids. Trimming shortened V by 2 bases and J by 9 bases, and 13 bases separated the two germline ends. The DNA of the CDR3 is TGTGCCATCAGTGAGGAATCGGTTGGCCCCCAGTACTTC. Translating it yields CAISEESVGPQYF.